This T cell receptor beta chain was found in a study of neurological immune-mediated disorders (dated by TCRdb to between 2019 and 2020). With respect to the entire study: Using UMI-based sequencing, the study compared peripheral blood TCR-beta repertoires from patients with HTLV-I-associated myelopathy (HAM/TSP), patients with multiple sclerosis, and healthy controls. Alongside PBMC samples, the set of some 100 TCR-beta libraries contained longitudinal samples, technical triplicates, and paired CD4+ and CD8+ T-cell subsets that had been sorted. Of the 70 or so subjects in the cohort, about 14 were HAM/TSP patients, around 35 were multiple sclerosis patients, and around 20 were healthy controls. Longitudinal HAM/TSP donors and healthy donors each had 3 time-points at intervals of about 3-45 months.

To synthesize cDNA, template-switch 5'RACE was performed with a primer carrying a 10-nucleotide random unique molecular identifier so that each TCR transcript was tagged. Each sequencing run produced over 180 million TCR-beta sequences covering 15-18 subjects. The RNeasy kit was used to extract total RNA. Using the KAPA Real-time Library Amplification kit, TCR-beta VDJ regions were amplified with primers for the TCR constant region and the 5'RACE anchor. A first PCR added sample indexes and Illumina adaptors, and a second PCR then raised library yield. After Ampure bead purification, the TCR product of roughly 650 bp was size-selected on a 2% E-gel SizeSelection system. Before pooling, library quality was checked on a Bioanalyzer, concentration was measured with Qubit, and libraries were quantified with the Kapa Library Quantification kit. An Illumina HiSeq 2500 sequenced the libraries paired-end 2 x 150 bp. To increase sequence diversity, about 24-32% phiX was spiked into each library pool. Under the source paper's analysis protocol: Quality-filtered reads were processed with the UMI-based MiGEC pipeline, which removed over 85% of raw TCR sequences during error correction. VDJ genes were aligned to IMGT germline references, and clonotypes were defined by unique CDR3 amino acid sequence plus V-J genes. VDJtools evaluated clonal expansion, Shannon diversity and CDR3 relatedness (CalcPairwiseDistances, ClusterSamples); CLCbio workbench built phylogenetic trees. Using coefficient-of-variation modelling across technical triplicates, the study counted a clone as expanded if it had at least 8 unique UMIs. The public reads were run again by TCRdb, first through fastp at Q25 and then through MiXCR, and only productive beta chains were kept. Every distinct CDR3 protein forms one entry, paired with its most common genes and DNA. Clone size and V and J calls follow TCRdb, not the original study. The sample yields approximately 50,000 distinct CDR3 sequences; approximately 8.4% were counted once. The ten largest clones represent 1.9% of the sample.

Paper-wide results and their limitations: The highest TCR clonal expansion was observed in HAM/TSP patients, whereas the lowest was observed in MS patients, even when compared with healthy controls. No identical CDR3 amino acid sequences were found to be shared among expanded clones across subjects, suggesting that TCR-beta repertoires were private in all groups.

The sample's time point label, in plain terms: longitudinal time-point 3. The healthy controls were volunteers from blood banks in Maryland, USA. For the unsorted PBMC libraries, 2 million PBMCs were stored in RNAlater at -80 degrees C until RNA extraction and were used to generate the libraries. Peripheral blood was subjected to Ficoll-Hypaque density gradient centrifugation to isolate PBMCs, which were then cryopreserved in liquid nitrogen. This clonotype was detected ten times or more. Its antigen has not been determined. One base away there is no much larger clone; base qualities are not given. V is pared back by 6 bases and J by 6 bases, with 8 bases lying between the germline termini. The CDR3 numbers 10 residues from cysteine through phenylalanine. Just the 30-base CDR3 DNA is kept, in frame starting at base 1. The germline V gene supplies CDR1 SQVTM and CDR2 ANQGSEA.

The material sequenced was PBMCs. The rearrangement combines TRBV29-1 with TRBJ1-1, with an unclear D gene assignment. This clonotype was sampled from a middle-aged woman in good health. The base sequence is TGCAGCGTGGGGTCAGCTGAAGCTTTCTTT. This sequence encodes CSVGSAEAFF.